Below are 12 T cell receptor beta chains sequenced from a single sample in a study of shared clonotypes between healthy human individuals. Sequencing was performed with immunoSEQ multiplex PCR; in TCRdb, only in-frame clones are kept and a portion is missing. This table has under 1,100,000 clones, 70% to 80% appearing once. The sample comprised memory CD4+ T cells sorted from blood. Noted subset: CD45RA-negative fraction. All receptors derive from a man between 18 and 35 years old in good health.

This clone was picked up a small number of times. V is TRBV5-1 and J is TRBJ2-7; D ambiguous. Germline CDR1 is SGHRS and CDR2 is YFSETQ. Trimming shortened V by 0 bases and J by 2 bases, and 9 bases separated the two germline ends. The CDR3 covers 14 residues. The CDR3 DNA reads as TGCGCCAGCAGCTTGGAGCCGCCGGCCTACGAGCAGTACTTC. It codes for CASSLEPPAYEQYF.

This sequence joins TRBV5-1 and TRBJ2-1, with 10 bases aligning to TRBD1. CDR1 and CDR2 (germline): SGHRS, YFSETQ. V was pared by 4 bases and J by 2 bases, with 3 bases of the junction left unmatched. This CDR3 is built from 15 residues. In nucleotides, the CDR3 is TGCGCCAGCAGCACCGGGACAGGGGCCTACAATGAGCAGTTCTTC. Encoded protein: CASSTGTGAYNEQFF.

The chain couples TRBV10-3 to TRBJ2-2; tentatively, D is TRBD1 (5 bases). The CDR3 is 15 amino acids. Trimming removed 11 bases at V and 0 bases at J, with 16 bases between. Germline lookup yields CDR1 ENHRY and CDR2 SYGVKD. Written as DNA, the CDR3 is TGTGCCCTCTTAAGGGGTAGTACGAACACCGGGGAGCTGTTTTTT. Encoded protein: CALLRGSTNTGELFF.

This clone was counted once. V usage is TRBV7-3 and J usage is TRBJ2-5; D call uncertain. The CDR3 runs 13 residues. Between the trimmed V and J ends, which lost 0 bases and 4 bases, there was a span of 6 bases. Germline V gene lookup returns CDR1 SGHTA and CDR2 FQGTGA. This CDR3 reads CASSLTVRETQYF. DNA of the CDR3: TGTGCCAGCAGCTTAACGGTACGAGAGACCCAGTACTTC.

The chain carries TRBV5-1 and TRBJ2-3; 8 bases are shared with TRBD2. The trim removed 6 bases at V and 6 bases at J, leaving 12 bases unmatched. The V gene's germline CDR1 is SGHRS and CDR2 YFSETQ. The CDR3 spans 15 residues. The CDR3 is CASTLVGGRLDTQYF. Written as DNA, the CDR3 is TGCGCCAGCACTCTTGTGGGCGGGAGGCTGGATACGCAGTATTTT.

The CDR3 DNA reads TGTGCCAGCAGTGAAGGGCTTATACAGGGGCCGTATGGCTACACCTTC. This gives the protein CASSEGLIQGPYGYTF. This rearrangement joins TRBV6-1 to TRBJ1-2; 7 bases are shared with TRBD1. With 1 base clipped from V and 5 bases from J, the junction kept 10 bases outside the gene matches. Germline values: CDR1 MNHNS, CDR2 SASEGT. The CDR3 spans 16 residues.

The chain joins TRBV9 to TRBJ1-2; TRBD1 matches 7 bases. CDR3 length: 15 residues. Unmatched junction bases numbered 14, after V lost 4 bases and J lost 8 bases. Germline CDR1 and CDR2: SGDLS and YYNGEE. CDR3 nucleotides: TGTGCCAGCAGCCCCCCCGGGACAGCCCCTTTAGGCTACACCTTC. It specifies CASSPPGTAPLGYTF.

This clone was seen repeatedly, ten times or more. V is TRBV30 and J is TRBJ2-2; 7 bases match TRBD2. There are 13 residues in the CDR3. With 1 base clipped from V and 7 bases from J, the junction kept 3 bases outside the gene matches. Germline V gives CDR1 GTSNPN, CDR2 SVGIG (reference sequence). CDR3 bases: TGTGCCTGGAGTGGGCTAGCGGACGGGGAGCTGTTTTTT. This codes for CAWSGLADGELFF. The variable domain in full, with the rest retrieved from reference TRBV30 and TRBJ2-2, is SQTIHQWPATLVQPVGSPLSLECTVEGTSNPNLYWYRQAAGRGLQLLFYSVGIGQISSEVPQNLSASRPQDRQFILSSKKLLLSDSGFYLCAWSGLADGELFFGEGSRLTVL.

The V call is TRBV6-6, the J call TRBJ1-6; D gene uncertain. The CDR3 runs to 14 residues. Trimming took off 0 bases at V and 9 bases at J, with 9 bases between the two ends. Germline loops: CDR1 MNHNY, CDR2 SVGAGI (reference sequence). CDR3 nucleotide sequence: TGTGCCAGCAGTTACTCTGGGTTCAGTTCACCCCTCCACTTT. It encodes CASSYSGFSSPLHF.

CDR3 DNA: TGCGCCAGCAGCTTGGTTGGGATCTACGAGCAGTACTTC. Translated: CASSLVGIYEQYF. The chain combines TRBV5-1 with TRBJ2-7; D gene uncertain. The CDR3 sequence is 13 residues long. Germline CDR1 SGHRS, CDR2 YFSETQ. Trimming cost V 0 bases and J 3 bases, with 7 bases left between them.

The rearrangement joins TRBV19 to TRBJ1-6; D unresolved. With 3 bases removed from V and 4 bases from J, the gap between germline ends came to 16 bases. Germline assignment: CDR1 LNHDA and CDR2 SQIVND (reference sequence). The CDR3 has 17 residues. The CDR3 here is CASSISVGTSYNSPLHF. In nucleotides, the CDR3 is TGTGCCAGTAGTATCTCGGTCGGTACCTCTTATAATTCACCCCTCCACTTT.

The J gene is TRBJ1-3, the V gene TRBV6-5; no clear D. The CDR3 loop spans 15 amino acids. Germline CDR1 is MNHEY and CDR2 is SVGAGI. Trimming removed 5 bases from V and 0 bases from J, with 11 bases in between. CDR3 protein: CASSRARGSGNTIYF. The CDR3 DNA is TGTGCCAGCAGTAGGGCCCGAGGCTCTGGAAACACCATATATTTT.